This T cell receptor beta chain originates from a study of T cells in Graves' hyperthyroidism and ophthalmopathy. Across the study: Staff took peripheral blood when the initial diagnosis was made, before any treatment began.

Amplification targeted TCR beta CDR3 regions from RNA transcripts. The study used the HTBI primer set for a first-round RT-PCR of the TCR CDR3. TCRdb re-called the multiplex PCR reads with MiXCR, one entry per CDR3 protein. The sample includes 300,000 to 400,000 distinct CDR3 sequences, about 13% of them seen just once. Germline V CDR1 and CDR2: DFQATT, SNEGSKA (reference sequence). V lost 0 bases to trimming and J lost 2 bases; unmatched junction nucleotides: 9. The CDR3 extends over 16 amino acids. Exclusion of a patient resulted from uncontrolled infection, other autoimmune disease, pregnancy or lactation. Cells are PBMCs isolated from about 10 ml of fresh blood.

The sequence was collected from a woman under 30 with Graves' hyperthyroidism. The J gene is TRBJ2-5, the V gene TRBV20-1; the match to TRBD2 covers 7 bases. The sample taken for sequencing was blood. CDR3 sequence reads: CSARDSASGMQETQYF. The CDR3 bases are TGCAGTGCTAGAGATTCGGCTAGCGGAATGCAAGAGACCCAGTACTTC.